The 10 T cell receptor beta chains listed next were all sequenced from one sample in a study of blood T cell repertoires in COVID-19. The table came from immunoSEQ multiplex PCR; TCRdb's copy has only in-frame clones and leaves some out. The sample consists of around 56,000 clones, roughly 80% of them appearing once. The specimen was peripheral blood. The origin of the receptors is a woman between 65 and 79 years old with acute or convalescent COVID-19.

The J gene is TRBJ1-2, the V gene TRBV10-3; 9 positions agree with TRBD1. The CDR3 sequence is 13 residues long. Germline trimming cut 5 bases from V and 8 bases from J; bases unmatched to any gene: 6. Germline V lookup: CDR1 ENHRY, CDR2 SYGVKD. The CDR3 coding sequence is TGTGCCATCAGTTTTGGGACAGGGACCGGCTACACCTTC. Translation: CAISFGTGTGYTF.

In this sample, this clone turned up a few times. CDR3 sequence reads: CASRRQGALGYGYTF. The CDR3 DNA follows: TGTGCCAGCAGACGACAGGGGGCGCTGGGTTATGGCTACACCTTC. V usage is TRBV6-5 and J usage is TRBJ1-2; the match to TRBD1 covers 10 bases. This CDR3 is 15 amino acids long. The germline CDR1 and CDR2 sequences are MNHEY and SVGAGI. V gave up 6 bases and J gave up 5 bases; unmatched junction bases: 9.

The chain is built from TRBV15 and TRBJ2-3; maybe TRBD1 (7 bases). The V end lost 3 bases, the J end lost 2 bases, and 15 bases lay between the germline ends. The CDR3 totals 16 residues. Looked up from germline, CDR1 is LNHNV and CDR2 is YYDKDF (reference sequence). This chain's CDR3 is CATSRGGQRDTDTQYF. CDR3 nucleotides: TGTGCCACCAGCAGGGGGGGACAGAGGGACACAGATACGCAGTATTTT.

V gene TRBV2 combines with J gene TRBJ1-5; D is uncertain. Trimming pared 1 base from V and 2 bases from J, leaving 12 bases between. The CDR3 consists of 16 residues. Germline V gene data show CDR1 as SNHLY and CDR2 as FYNNEI. CDR3 nucleotide sequence: TGTGCCAGCAGTGAAGGCGGTGGCTTCGGCAATCAGCCCCAGCATTTT. Protein sequence: CASSEGGGFGNQPQHF.

This clone was detected only once. The chain links TRBV11-2 to TRBJ2-7; the D is unclear. CDR1 SGHAT and CDR2 FQNNGV come from the germline V gene. The CDR3 runs to 15 residues. The V and J ends lost 3 bases and 3 bases respectively, with 15 bases between them. CDR3 in amino acids: CASSFSPSSSYEQYF. The CDR3 DNA reads TGTGCCAGCAGCTTTTCTCCGAGTAGCAGCTACGAGCAGTACTTC. Full variable domain (outside the CDR3, taken from reference TRBV11-2 and TRBJ2-7): EAGVAQSPRYKIIEKRQSVAFWCNPISGHATLYWYQQILGQGPKLLIQFQNNGVVDDSQLPKDRFSAERLKGVDSTLKIQPAKLEDSAVYLCASSFSPSSSYEQYFGPGTRLTVT.

Concerning this clone: The junction differs from germline at one of its ends, possibly a read error. The chain carries TRBV7-7 and TRBJ2-3; 8 bases fit TRBD2. From germline, CDR1 is SSHAT and CDR2 FNYEAQ (reference sequence). The CDR3 runs 15 residues. CDR3 in DNA: TGTGCTAGCAGCCCGGGACTAGTGCGCACAGATACGCAGTATTTT. Amino acid sequence: CASSPGLVRTDTQYF.

This clone was counted once. The chain's CDR3 is CASSPTGVGYGYTF. The CDR3 nucleotides read TGTGCCAGCAGTCCGACAGGGGTAGGATATGGCTACACCTTC. The chain carries TRBV6-5 and TRBJ1-2; 8 nucleotides line up with TRBD1. The germline V gene has CDR1 MNHEY and CDR2 SVGAGI. The CDR3 runs 14 residues. V lost 5 bases to trimming and J lost 5 bases; unmatched junction nucleotides: 7.

This chain uses TRBV6-5 with TRBJ1-1; D is undetermined. CDR1 MNHEY and CDR2 SVGAGI come from the germline V gene. This CDR3 contains 13 residues. V was cut by 5 bases and J by 6 bases, with 13 bases left in between. CDR3 sequence reads: CASSLRRSAEAFF. CDR3 DNA sequence: TGTGCCAGCAGTCTTAGGCGTAGCGCTGAAGCTTTCTTT.

The V call is TRBV11-2, the J call TRBJ2-1; 8 bases map to TRBD1. Germline-derived CDR1 and CDR2 are SGHAT and FQNNGV. This CDR3 spans 14 amino acids. V was pared by 5 bases and J by 4 bases, with 4 bases of the junction left unmatched. The CDR3 sequence is CASSPRDRYNEQFF. The CDR3 DNA sequence: TGTGCCAGCAGCCCCCGGGACAGGTACAATGAGCAGTTCTTC.

The rearrangement joins TRBV5-1 to TRBJ1-5, with 11 bases matching TRBD1. CDR1 SGHRS and CDR2 YFSETQ come from the germline V gene. This CDR3 contains 15 residues. Losses at the gene ends were 0 bases for V and 6 bases for J; bases not matched to a gene: 2. CDR3 nucleotides: TGCGCCAGCAGCTTGGAAGGGACAGGGGGTCAGCCCCAGCATTTT. Residues: CASSLEGTGGQPQHF.